This TCR beta chain comes out of a study of Graves' ophthalmopathy and Graves' hyperthyroidism. Whole-study context: The authors defined stable hyperthyroidism as no ophthalmopathy within 18 months of follow-up.

Notes on this clonotype: The target antigen is unknown.

Other autoimmune diseases, uncontrolled infections, pregnancy or lactation excluded patients from enrollment. Study observations and caveats: Ophthalmopathy could be told apart from stable hyperthyroidism by a 13-signature model (under 90% sensitivity, around 84% specificity). Blood repertoires reportedly contained most expanded thyroid clonotypes above 0.001 frequency.

CDR1 SGHVS and CDR2 FQNEAQ come from the germline V gene. The CDR3 runs to 13 residues. With 6 bases clipped from V and 7 bases from J, the junction kept 7 bases outside the gene matches. Scientists amplified the TCR beta CDR3 regions from RNA transcripts. Amplification began with first-round RT-PCR using HTBI primers, then second-round multiplex PCR was performed. Via MiXCR, TCRdb re-called the multiplex PCR reads, giving one row per CDR3 protein. The sample lists 560,000 or so distinct CDR3 sequences, just under 40% occurring once. Sequenced input: peripheral blood or thyroid tissue (not recorded which). The V gene is TRBV7-8, the J gene TRBJ1-2, with TRBD1 identical over 8 bases. The source of this sequence is an adult man with Graves' hyperthyroidism. The CDR3 reads CASSTGQGAGYTF. The CDR3 DNA reads as TGTGCCAGCAGTACCGGACAGGGAGCTGGCTACACCTTC.